Presented here are 14 T cell receptor beta chains from one specimen sequenced in a study of shared clonotypes between healthy human individuals (dated by TCRdb to 2020 to 2021). Receptor amplification or capture employed the immunoSEQ multiplex PCR assay. Held by TCRdb, this immuneACCESS table contains in-frame sequences only and omits some clones. Under half of the omission traces to an unresolved V gene where checked; the cause of the rest is unknown. The sample yields hundreds of thousands of clones; about 74% were counted once. The top ten clonotypes cover 10% of the sample. Input material: memory CD4+ T cells sorted from blood. Reading the label with the study, this specimen's cell subset or site is: CD45RA-negative fraction. These receptors originate from a man aged 25 to 45 in good health.

The table lists this clone with a few counts. V gene TRBV28 combines with J gene TRBJ2-3, with no clear D. Between the trimmed V and J ends, which lost 8 bases and 10 bases, there was a span of 16 bases. CDR3 size: 12 residues. Germline lookup yields CDR1 MDHEN and CDR2 SYDVKM. DNA of the CDR3: TGTGCCAGCCAAATAGTGGGGTCCGCGCAGTATTTT. It codes for CASQIVGSAQYF.

The chain has TRBV15 and TRBJ2-7, with TRBD2 matching 12 bases. The germline CDR1 and CDR2 sequences are LNHNV and YYDKDF (reference sequence). The CDR3 has 14 amino acids. Losses at the gene ends were 1 base for V and 6 bases for J; bases not matched to a gene: 1. CDR3 in DNA: TGTGCCACCAGCAGAGGACTAGCGGGAGCCGAGCAGTACTTC. This codes for CATSRGLAGAEQYF.

The CDR3 DNA reads TGTGCCAGCTCACCCCTAAGGGGCCGGAGTATCTACGAGCAGTACTTC. This gives the protein CASSPLRGRSIYEQYF. The gene calls are TRBV18 and TRBJ2-7, with D perhaps TRBD1 (5 bases). Germline V gives CDR1 KGHSH, CDR2 LQKENI. V was shortened by 3 bases and J by 3 bases, with 18 bases between the two germline ends. This CDR3 region has 16 residues. Combining the CDR3 with reference TRBV18 and TRBJ2-7 gives the whole variable domain NAGVMQNPRHLVRRRGQEARLRCSPMKGHSHVYWYRQLPEEGLKFMVYLQKENIIDESGMPKERFSAEFPKEGPSILRIQQVVRGDSAAYFCASSPLRGRSIYEQYFGPGTRLTVT.

J is TRBJ2-1 and V is TRBV10-2; D unclear. CDR1 is WSHSY, CDR2 SAAADI, per germline. V lost 9 bases and J 6 bases, leaving 12 bases between the germline ends. The CDR3 runs to 12 residues. CDR3: CASWPPGNEQFF. The CDR3 nucleotides are TGCGCCAGTTGGCCTCCGGGCAATGAGCAGTTCTTC.

This rearrangement joins TRBV9 to TRBJ1-2, with TRBD1 as a possible D gene (5 bases). In germline, CDR1 is SGDLS, CDR2 YYNGEE. The CDR3 is 16 amino acids. Deletions cut 0 bases from V and 5 bases from J, with 17 bases between. CDR3 nucleotide sequence: TGTGCCAGCAGCGTAGAACCGGCAGGGTCGGCTTATGGCTACACCTTC. Translated, it gives CASSVEPAGSAYGYTF.

The chain uses TRBV6-1 and TRBJ2-1, with 7 bases fitting TRBD1. Germline V gene lookup returns CDR1 MNHNS and CDR2 SASEGT. The CDR3 runs 15 residues. Unmatched junction bases numbered 5, after V lost 2 bases and J lost 4 bases. CDR3: CASSEWGQQYNEQFF. DNA for the CDR3: TGTGCCAGCAGTGAATGGGGACAGCAGTACAATGAGCAGTTCTTC.

The chain is built from TRBV7-9 and TRBJ2-2; 9 bases agree with TRBD1. Trimming at V came to 5 bases and at J to 5 bases, leaving 9 bases not matched to a gene. This CDR3 is 16 amino acids long. Germline V lookup: CDR1 SEHNR, CDR2 FQNEAQ (reference sequence). The CDR3 DNA reads TGTGCCAGCAGCGCCAGCCGAGGGACAGGGACCGGGGAGCTGTTTTTT. This translates into CASSASRGTGTGELFF.

This chain uses TRBV7-6 with TRBJ2-2; D possibly corresponds to TRBD2 (5 bases). Trimming removed 5 bases from V and 3 bases from J, with 13 bases in between. Germline V gene lookup returns CDR1 SGHVS and CDR2 FNYEAQ. The CDR3 runs 15 residues. The CDR3 DNA sequence: TGTGCCAGCAGCCCACGGGGATACGACACCGGGGAGCTGTTTTTT. Its translation: CASSPRGYDTGELFF.

The gene calls are TRBV2 and TRBJ2-2, with a tentative D call TRBD2 (6 bases). The ends were cut back, 6 bases at V and 6 bases at J, with 8 bases in the middle. Per germline, CDR1 SNHLY and CDR2 FYNNEI. The CDR3 extends over 12 amino acids. This CDR3 is CASREGPGELFF. CDR3 coding DNA: TGTGCCAGCAGGGAGGGCCCCGGGGAGCTGTTTTTT. The whole variable domain, remainder taken from reference TRBV2 and TRBJ2-2, is EPEVTQTPSHQVTQMGQEVILRCVPISNHLYFYWYRQILGQKVEFLVSFYNNEISEKSEIFDDQFSVERPDGSNFTLKIRSTKLEDSAMYFCASREGPGELFFGEGSRLTVL.

The chain employs TRBV5-1 and TRBJ1-2, with D possibly TRBD1 on 6 matching bases. V was clipped by 3 bases and J by 2 bases, with 11 bases between them. Germline V lookup: CDR1 SGHRS, CDR2 YFSETQ. This CDR3 contains 14 residues. This CDR3 is CASSSEGVNYGYTF. In DNA, the CDR3 is TGCGCCAGCAGCTCGGAGGGGGTCAACTATGGCTACACCTTC.

The V and J genes are TRBV7-8 and TRBJ1-1, with a possible D match to TRBD1 (5 bases). CDR1 is SGHVS, CDR2 FQNEAQ, per germline. V was pared by 3 bases and J by 7 bases, with 9 bases between. The CDR3 consists of 12 residues. The CDR3 spells CASSLRDLEAFF. CDR3 nucleotides: TGTGCCAGCAGCTTGCGGGACCTTGAAGCTTTCTTT.

This chain uses TRBV6-6 with TRBJ2-1, with TRBD1 matching over 7 bases. CDR3 length: 15 residues. In germline, CDR1 is MNHNY, CDR2 SVGAGI (reference sequence). The ends lost 8 bases at V and 0 bases at J; junction bases unmatched: 7. The CDR3 sequence is CASWIRTGSYNEQFF. The CDR3, as DNA: TGTGCCAGCTGGATTCGGACAGGCTCCTACAATGAGCAGTTCTTC.

This clone appeared a few times. Other DNA sequences in the same sample also yield this CDR3. The genes are TRBV9 and TRBJ2-1, with D perhaps TRBD2 (5 bases). CDR1 is SGDLS and CDR2 is YYNGEE in the germline V gene. V was pared by 4 bases and J by 1 base, with 12 bases between. The CDR3 totals 15 residues. The CDR3 DNA reads as TGTGCCAGCAGCCCACGGGAAAAATCCTACAATGAGCAGTTCTTC. This codes for CASSPREKSYNEQFF.

This clone came up a few times. The V gene is TRBV2, the J gene TRBJ2-3; D uncertain. Per germline, CDR1 SNHLY and CDR2 FYNNEI. With 3 bases removed from V and 4 bases from J, the gap between germline ends came to 5 bases. The CDR3 spans 12 residues. The CDR3 DNA reads as TGTGCCAGCAGTGATCCTCCAGATACGCAGTATTTT. Translating it yields CASSDPPDTQYF.